The following is a T cell receptor beta chain sequence with its context. Antigen: not known. The sample belongs to a study of cytomegalovirus exposure and HLA in healthy donors. Study findings and constraints: A later analysis showed HLA-associated TCR beta chains outstripping equally common others in clonal expansion. Within a later analysis, the majority of CMV-associated TCR beta chains appeared HLA-restricted.

The CDR3 sequence is 11 residues long. The V gene lost 11 bases and the J gene lost 3 bases, with 10 bases spanning the gap. Looked up from germline, CDR1 is SNHLY and CDR2 is FYNNEI. The study ran its PCR with 60 Vbeta and 13 Jbeta primers. Assay used: immunoSEQ multiplex PCR; TCRdb lists only in-frame clones, some missing. The sample has over 150,000 clones, roughly 82% seen once. V is TRBV2 and J is TRBJ1-2, with D uncertain. This sequence originates from a man in his fifties in good health and CMV-seropositive. Sequencing was done on a sample of PBMCs. Written as DNA, the CDR3 is TGTGCCGCCGGGTTGGACTATGGCTACACCTTC. Protein product: CAAGLDYGYTF.